The clone carrying this T cell receptor (beta chain) was counted once. Sequencing of TCR beta was performed on blood CD8+ and CD4+ T cells. Relapsing-remitting disease, either stable or active, was present in the treatment-naive patients who were the multiple sclerosis controls. The data are from a study of CD8 T cells in Susac syndrome. RNA totalling about 0.5 to 1 ug underwent reverse transcription with random hexamers. Amplification of TCR beta CDR3 used immunoSEQ multiplex PCR across 54 Vbeta and 13 Jbeta. TCRdb recomputed calls from the immunoSEQ multiplex PCR reads with MiXCR, one row per CDR3 protein. Here the sample spans fewer than 150,000 distinct CDR3 sequences, approximately 89% being singletons. Germline loops: CDR1 SQVTM, CDR2 ANQGSEA. Trimming cost V 5 bases and J 8 bases, with 9 bases left between them. The CDR3 loop spans 10 amino acids.

The TCR sequence derives from a human donor with multiple sclerosis. V gene TRBV29-1 combines with J gene TRBJ1-1; D unclear. The source material was CD8+ T cells from PBMCs. The CDR3 spells CSVFLAEAFF. The CDR3 region has the DNA TGCAGCGTTTTTTTAGCAGAAGCTTTCTTT.